This TCR beta chain was captured in a study of blood T cell repertoires in COVID-19. Study summary: Whether acute or convalescent, the COVID-19 samples came from the United States, Italy and Spain. Sample material is recorded as cDNA or gDNA derived from T cells, B-cell-depleted T cells, or PBMCs.

CDR3 length: 13 amino acids. CDR1 is LNHDA and CDR2 is SQIVND in the germline V gene (reference sequence). Deletions cut 6 bases from V and 2 bases from J, with 8 bases between. In the original processing: Nucleated cell number was recorded as an estimate derived from reference gene primer amplification. Generated by immunoSEQ multiplex PCR, the TCRdb table keeps only in-frame clones and is missing some. From that table come the V and J calls and clone size; the DNA was used to work out D and trimming. The data hold 20,000 to 25,000 clones, with more than 70% observed a single time. Material: peripheral blood. The sequence was obtained from a middle-aged man with acute or convalescent COVID-19. The chain couples TRBV19 to TRBJ2-1; D is uncertain. The CDR3 is CASRPLAYNEQFF. The CDR3 DNA sequence: TGTGCCAGTAGGCCCCTAGCCTACAATGAGCAGTTCTTC.